This TCR beta chain is from a study of T cells after yellow fever vaccination. Germline V gives CDR1 DFQATT, CDR2 SNEGSKA (reference sequence). CDR3 length: 12 residues. Remarks on this clonotype: Its antigen is currently unknown.

Study observations and caveats: Contamination of FACS-sorted repertoires by abundant clonotypes from the bulk population could occur. The study found a weaker secondary response that peaked faster, day 5 versus 15. Although most clonotypes did not, a small share appeared in both CD4 and CD8 compartments.

Synthesis of TCR cDNA relied on 5'RACE template switching, which attached a universal primer site and UMIs. TCRdb re-called the 5' RACE reads through MiXCR, storing one row per CDR3 protein. The sample has 95,000 to 150,000 distinct CDR3 sequences, roughly 8.2% seen once; the top ten hold 40%. J is TRBJ2-5 and V is TRBV20-1; 8 bases match TRBD2. Sequenced material: CD8+ T cells sorted from PBMCs, taken on the day of the yellow fever booster vaccination. This receptor was taken from a man between 18 and 29 years old who received the YFV17D yellow fever vaccine. The CDR3 is CIAQRGQKTQYF. The CDR3 nucleotides are TGCATCGCCCAGCGGGGGCAAAAGACCCAGTACTTC.